This T cell receptor (beta chain) was recovered during a study of shared T cell receptors in the human thymus. With 3 bases removed from V and 5 bases from J, the gap between germline ends came to 11 bases. Germline values: CDR1 GTSNPN, CDR2 SVGIG (reference sequence). The CDR3 covers 12 residues. The table came from immunoSEQ multiplex PCR; TCRdb's copy has only in-frame clones and leaves some out. The sample lists hundreds of thousands of clones, 85% to 95% occurring once. The specimen was thymocytes. The chain links TRBV30 to TRBJ2-7; D not certain. The clonotype was recovered from a human donor. This chain's CDR3 is CAWSPSTNEQYF. CDR3 bases: TGTGCCTGGAGCCCATCTACAAACGAGCAGTACTTC.